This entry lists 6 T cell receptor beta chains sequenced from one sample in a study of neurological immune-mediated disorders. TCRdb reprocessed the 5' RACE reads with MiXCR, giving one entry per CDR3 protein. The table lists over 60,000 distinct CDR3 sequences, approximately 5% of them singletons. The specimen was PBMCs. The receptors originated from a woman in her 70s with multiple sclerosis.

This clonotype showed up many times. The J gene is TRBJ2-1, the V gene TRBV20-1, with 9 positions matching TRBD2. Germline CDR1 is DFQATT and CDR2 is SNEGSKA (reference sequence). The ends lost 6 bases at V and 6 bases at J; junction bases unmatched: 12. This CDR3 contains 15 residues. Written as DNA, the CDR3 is TGCAGTGCAGAAAAAGGCGGGACTAGCACCAATGAGCAGTTCTTC. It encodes CSAEKGGTSTNEQFF.

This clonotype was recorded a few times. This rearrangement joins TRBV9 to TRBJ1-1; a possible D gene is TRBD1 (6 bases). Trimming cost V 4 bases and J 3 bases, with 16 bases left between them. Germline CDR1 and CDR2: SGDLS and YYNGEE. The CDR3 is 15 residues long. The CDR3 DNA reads TGTGCCAGCAGCTCATTTCAGGGGTCCCACACTGAAGCTTTCTTT. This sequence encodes CASSSFQGSHTEAFF.

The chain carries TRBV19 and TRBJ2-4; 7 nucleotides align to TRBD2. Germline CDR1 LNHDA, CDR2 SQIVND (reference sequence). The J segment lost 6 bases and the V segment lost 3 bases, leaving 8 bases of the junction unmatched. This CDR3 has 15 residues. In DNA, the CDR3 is TGTGCCAGTAGTATCGGGCAGGGCGGGGGAAACATTCAGTACTTC. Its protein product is CASSIGQGGGNIQYF.

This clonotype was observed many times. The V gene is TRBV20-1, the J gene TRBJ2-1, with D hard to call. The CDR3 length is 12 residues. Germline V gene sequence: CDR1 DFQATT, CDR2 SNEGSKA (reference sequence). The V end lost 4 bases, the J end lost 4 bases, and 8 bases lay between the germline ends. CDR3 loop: CSATGPYNEQFF. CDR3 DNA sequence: TGCAGTGCTACCGGACCGTACAATGAGCAGTTCTTC.

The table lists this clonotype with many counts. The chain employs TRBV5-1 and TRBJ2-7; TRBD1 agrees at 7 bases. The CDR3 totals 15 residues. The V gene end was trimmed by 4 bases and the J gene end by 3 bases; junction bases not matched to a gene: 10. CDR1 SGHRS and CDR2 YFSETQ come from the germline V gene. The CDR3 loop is CASSPLTGQNYEQYF. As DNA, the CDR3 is TGCGCCAGCAGCCCCCTTACGGGACAGAACTACGAGCAGTACTTC.

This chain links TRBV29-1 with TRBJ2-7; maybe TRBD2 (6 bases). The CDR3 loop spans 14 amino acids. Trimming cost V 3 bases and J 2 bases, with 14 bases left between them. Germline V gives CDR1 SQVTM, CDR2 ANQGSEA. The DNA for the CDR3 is TGCAGCGTTGATCTGGGGGGTAGCGCCTACGAGCAGTACTTC. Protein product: CSVDLGGSAYEQYF.